The 24 T cell receptor beta chains in this list originate from one sample, sequenced in a study of cytomegalovirus exposure and HLA in healthy donors. Produced via immunoSEQ multiplex PCR; TCRdb's table is partial and in-frame only. The table lists tens of thousands of clones, roughly 97% of them singletons. The sequenced material came from PBMCs. The source of these receptors is a man aged 18-30 years in good health and CMV-seronegative.

The chain employs TRBV19 and TRBJ1-1; D perhaps matches TRBD1 (5 bases). The CDR3 is 12 amino acids. V lost 3 bases and J lost 6, with 8 bases in between. CDR1 and CDR2 from the germline V gene are LNHDA and SQIVND (reference sequence). The chain's CDR3 is CASSIGGAEAFF. The CDR3 DNA reads as TGTGCCAGTAGTATTGGGGGGGCTGAAGCTTTCTTT.

The chain carries TRBV28 and TRBJ2-3; D may be TRBD1 (7 bases). Trimming shortened V by 6 bases and J by 2 bases, and 18 bases separated the two germline ends. This CDR3 comprises 16 residues. From germline, CDR1 is MDHEN and CDR2 SYDVKM. The CDR3 nucleotides are TGTGCCAGCAGCTCAGGAGGGGGCCCACACACAGATACGCAGTATTTT. Its translation is CASSSGGGPHTDTQYF. Based on the CDR3 plus reference TRBV28 and TRBJ2-3, the full variable domain is DVKVTQSSRYLVKRTGEKVFLECVQDMDHENMFWYRQDPGLGLRLIYFSYDVKMKEKGDIPEGYSVSREKKERFSLILESASTNQTSMYLCASSSGGGPHTDTQYFGPGTRLTVL.

The chain recombines TRBV13 with TRBJ1-5; 8 nucleotides agree with TRBD1. The J segment lost 7 bases and the V segment lost 5 bases, leaving 10 bases of the junction unmatched. Germline V gene sequence: CDR1 PRHDT, CDR2 FYEKMQ (reference sequence). This CDR3 has 15 residues. CDR3 DNA: TGTGCCAGCAGCGAACCCCGACAGGGGTACCAGCCCCAGCATTTT. The encoded protein is CASSEPRQGYQPQHF.

The V gene is TRBV6-1, the J gene TRBJ2-7; 7 positions match TRBD1. Looked up from germline, CDR1 is MNHNS and CDR2 is SASEGT. V lost 8 bases, J lost 4 bases, and 2 bases stayed unmatched. The CDR3 has 11 amino acids. The CDR3 region has the DNA TGTGCCAGCTCAGGGGGATACGAGCAGTACTTC. Encoded protein: CASSGGYEQYF.

The chain joins TRBV6-6 to TRBJ1-5; TRBD1 might be the D (6 bases). Trimming shortened V by 4 bases and J by 4 bases, and 11 bases separated the two germline ends. The CDR3 has 14 residues. Germline values: CDR1 MNHNY, CDR2 SVGAGI (reference sequence). CDR3 protein: CASSFLTGNQPQHF. CDR3 DNA: TGTGCCAGCAGTTTTCTTACAGGGAATCAGCCCCAGCATTTT.

The chain has TRBV9 and TRBJ2-3; D possibly corresponds to TRBD1 (6 bases). The CDR3 spans 16 residues. Trimming cost V 0 bases and J 2 bases, with 13 bases left between them. Germline-derived CDR1 and CDR2 are SGDLS and YYNGEE. The CDR3 coding sequence is TGTGCCAGCAGCGTAGGACGCAGGGGACCCACAGATACGCAGTATTTT. It translates to CASSVGRRGPTDTQYF.

This clone was found once. This chain links TRBV7-9 with TRBJ1-5; unclear D gene. This CDR3 is built from 13 residues. V was shortened by 6 bases and J by 6 bases, with 12 bases between the two germline ends. From germline, CDR1 is SEHNR and CDR2 FQNEAQ (reference sequence). CDR3 protein: CASSDGGSQPQHF. The CDR3 DNA reads TGTGCCAGCAGTGATGGAGGGAGTCAGCCCCAGCATTTT.

The gene calls are TRBV6-6 and TRBJ1-1; D possibly corresponds to TRBD1 (5 bases). Germline V gene lookup returns CDR1 MNHNY and CDR2 SVGAGI (reference sequence). The CDR3 has 12 amino acids. Trimming removed 0 bases from V and 6 bases from J, with 5 bases in between. CDR3 sequence reads: CASSYSGAEAFF. The CDR3 DNA reads TGTGCCAGCAGTTACTCAGGGGCTGAAGCTTTCTTT.

V is TRBV5-4 and J is TRBJ1-6, with a tentative D call TRBD1 (6 bases). CDR1 is SGHNT and CDR2 is YYREEE in the germline V gene (reference sequence). The length of the CDR3 is 14 residues. The V end was cut by 2 bases, the J end by 7 bases, with 10 bases between. Here the CDR3 reads CASSFRGGNSPLHF. CDR3 nucleotides: TGTGCCAGCAGCTTTAGGGGGGGGAATTCACCCCTCCACTTT.

As DNA, the CDR3 is TGTGCCAGCAGACAGACAGGGATTGATACTGAAGCTTTCTTT. It specifies CASRQTGIDTEAFF. V gene TRBV11-2 combines with J gene TRBJ1-1; TRBD1 matches 7 bases. CDR3 size: 14 residues. The junction had 9 bases not matched to a gene; V was cut back by 6 bases and J by 5 bases. Germline assignment: CDR1 SGHAT and CDR2 FQNNGV.

The chain couples TRBV10-3 to TRBJ1-2; possible D gene TRBD1, 5 bases. Germline loops: CDR1 ENHRY, CDR2 SYGVKD. The V and J ends lost 3 bases and 4 bases respectively, with 9 bases between them. This CDR3 region has 13 residues. The CDR3 coding sequence is TGTGCCATCAGTGATGACAGCTTCTATGGCTACACCTTC. Translation: CAISDDSFYGYTF.

The chain has TRBV21-1 and TRBJ2-3; TRBD2, as called in the table, went unchecked against the DNA. TRBV21-1 constitutes a pseudogene. The CDR3 runs 18 residues. CDR3 nucleotide sequence: TGTGCCAGCAGCAAAGTTTCGCGCGGGAGATTAAGCACAGATACGCAGTATTTT. It translates to CASSKVSRGRLSTDTQYF.

The rearrangement links TRBV11-2 to TRBJ1-1; 7 nucleotides line up with TRBD1. There are 14 residues in the CDR3. Germline CDR1 reads SGHAT; CDR2 reads FQNNGV. J gave up 1 base and V 5 bases, and 4 bases lay outside the gene matches. CDR3: CASSPRTGNTEAFF. In DNA, the CDR3 is TGTGCCAGCAGCCCTAGGACAGGGAACACTGAAGCTTTCTTT.

The gene calls are TRBV5-1 and TRBJ2-3; D is possibly TRBD2 (7 bases). The germline CDR1 and CDR2 sequences are SGHRS and YFSETQ. The CDR3 has 18 amino acids. V lost 5 bases and J lost 2, with 24 bases in between. The CDR3 sequence: CASRLPTRGGDYTDTQYF. CDR3 DNA: TGCGCCAGCAGATTACCAACTAGGGGGGGCGATTACACAGATACGCAGTATTTT.

The chain combines TRBV5-4 with TRBJ2-5; maybe TRBD2 (5 bases). CDR3 length: 14 residues. The V and J ends lost 2 bases and 2 bases respectively, with 10 bases between them. Looked up from germline, CDR1 is SGHNT and CDR2 is YYREEE (reference sequence). The CDR3 loop reads CASSLGRTQETQYF. DNA for the CDR3: TGTGCCAGCAGCTTAGGACGGACTCAAGAGACCCAGTACTTC.

The chain uses TRBV6-6 and TRBJ1-2, with 8 bases aligning to TRBD1. The CDR3 consists of 12 residues. Germline CDR1 MNHNY, CDR2 SVGAGI (reference sequence). Trimming removed 7 bases from V and 4 bases from J; junction bases left unmatched: 2. CDR3 amino acids: CASTGTGYGYTF. The CDR3 bases are TGTGCCAGCACGGGGACAGGCTATGGCTACACCTTC.

The count of this clone is one. The V and J genes are TRBV19 and TRBJ1-2; TRBD1 agrees at 8 bases. Germline V gene data show CDR1 as LNHDA and CDR2 as SQIVND (reference sequence). The ends lost 9 bases at V and 4 bases at J; junction bases unmatched: 10. The CDR3 has 14 residues. The CDR3 DNA sequence: TGTGCCAGCTCCCCGGGACAGGAGATCTATGGCTACACCTTC. Translating gives CASSPGQEIYGYTF.

Only one count was recorded for this clone. The rearrangement joins TRBV28 to TRBJ1-6; D unclear. V lost 2 bases, J lost 4 bases, and 12 bases lay in between. Germline CDR1 and CDR2: MDHEN and SYDVKM. The CDR3 sequence is 16 residues long. CDR3 bases: TGTGCCAGCAGTTTACCTGACAACCCTTATAATTCACCCCTCCACTTT. Translation: CASSLPDNPYNSPLHF.

This rearrangement joins TRBV9 to TRBJ2-1, with TRBD1 matching 10 bases. This CDR3 has 14 residues. Germline V gives CDR1 SGDLS, CDR2 YYNGEE. With 3 bases clipped from V and 4 bases from J, the junction kept 1 base outside the gene matches. In DNA, the CDR3 is TGTGCCAGCAGCGAGGGACAGGGGTACAATGAGCAGTTCTTC. Its protein product is CASSEGQGYNEQFF.

The chain couples TRBV6-1 to TRBJ2-5, with TRBD2 identical over 10 bases. CDR1 is MNHNS, CDR2 SASEGT, per germline. Losses at the gene ends were 0 bases for V and 5 bases for J; bases not matched to a gene: 3. The CDR3 spans 15 residues. The CDR3: CASSEAAGGPETQYF. The CDR3, as DNA: TGTGCCAGCAGTGAAGCAGCGGGAGGGCCGGAGACCCAGTACTTC.

This chain joins TRBV20-1 and TRBJ2-5; 7 positions agree with TRBD1. The CDR3 loop spans 11 amino acids. The germline V gene has CDR1 DFQATT and CDR2 SNEGSKA (reference sequence). The CDR3 spells CRTGPQETQYF. Here the CDR3 DNA reads TGCAGGACAGGGCCGCAAGAGACCCAGTACTTC.

This chain uses TRBV2 with TRBJ2-1, with 11 bases identical to TRBD2. This CDR3 region has 14 residues. V shed 7 bases and J 4 bases; nucleotides not matched to a gene: 3. Germline CDR1 reads SNHLY; CDR2 reads FYNNEI. CDR3 sequence reads: CASTSSGRYNEQFF. The CDR3 DNA sequence: TGTGCCAGCACCTCTAGCGGGAGGTACAATGAGCAGTTCTTC.

This clone appeared a single time. The gene calls are TRBV7-9 and TRBJ2-5; 10 nucleotides agree with TRBD2. Germline CDR1 SEHNR, CDR2 FQNEAQ (reference sequence). CDR3 size: 18 residues. V lost 1 base to trimming and J lost 5 bases; unmatched junction nucleotides: 13. CDR3 loop: CASSLGLAGAFDRETQYF. The CDR3 nucleotides are TGTGCCAGCAGCTTAGGCCTAGCGGGAGCCTTTGATAGGGAGACCCAGTACTTC.

The chain has TRBV2 and TRBJ2-1; TRBD1 might be the D (6 bases). The V end lost 5 bases, the J end lost 6 bases, and 8 bases lay between the germline ends. The CDR3 runs 12 residues. Germline-derived CDR1 and CDR2 are SNHLY and FYNNEI. Here the CDR3 reads CASSQQGNEQFF. Written as DNA, the CDR3 is TGTGCCAGCAGTCAACAGGGCAATGAGCAGTTCTTC. The full variable domain, completed using reference TRBV2 and TRBJ2-1, is EPEVTQTPSHQVTQMGQEVILRCVPISNHLYFYWYRQILGQKVEFLVSFYNNEISEKSEIFDDQFSVERPDGSNFTLKIRSTKLEDSAMYFCASSQQGNEQFFGPGTRLTVL.